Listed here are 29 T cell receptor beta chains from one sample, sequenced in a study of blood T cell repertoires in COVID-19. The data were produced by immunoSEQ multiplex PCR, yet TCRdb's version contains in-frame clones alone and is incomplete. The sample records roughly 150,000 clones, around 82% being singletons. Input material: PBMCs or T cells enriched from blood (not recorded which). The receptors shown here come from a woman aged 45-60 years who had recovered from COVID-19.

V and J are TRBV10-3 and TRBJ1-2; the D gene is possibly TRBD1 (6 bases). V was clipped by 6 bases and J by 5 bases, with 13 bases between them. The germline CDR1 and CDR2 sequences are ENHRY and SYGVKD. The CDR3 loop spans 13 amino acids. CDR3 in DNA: TGTGCCATCAGCTCGGGGGGCCCTTATGGCTACACCTTC. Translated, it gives CAISSGGPYGYTF.

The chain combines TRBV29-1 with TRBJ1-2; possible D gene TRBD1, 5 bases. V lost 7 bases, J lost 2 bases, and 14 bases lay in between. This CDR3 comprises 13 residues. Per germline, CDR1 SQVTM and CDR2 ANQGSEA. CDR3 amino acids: CSAVTGGNYGYTF. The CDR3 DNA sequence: TGCAGCGCTGTGACCGGGGGAAACTATGGCTACACCTTC.

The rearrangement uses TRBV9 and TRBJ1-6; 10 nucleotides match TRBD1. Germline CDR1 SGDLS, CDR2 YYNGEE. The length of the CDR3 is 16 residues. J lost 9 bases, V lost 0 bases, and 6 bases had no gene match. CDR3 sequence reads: CASSVAGGQGTSPLHF. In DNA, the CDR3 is TGTGCCAGCAGCGTAGCTGGGGGACAGGGGACTTCACCCCTCCACTTT.

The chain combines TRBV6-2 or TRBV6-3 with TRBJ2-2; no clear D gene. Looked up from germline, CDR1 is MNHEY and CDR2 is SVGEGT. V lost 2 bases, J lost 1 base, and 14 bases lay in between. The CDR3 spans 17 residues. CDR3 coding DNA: TGTGCCAGCAGTTACGGGCAGCCCGTCCTGAACACCGGGGAGCTGTTTTTT. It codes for CASSYGQPVLNTGELFF.

In nucleotides, the CDR3 is TGTGCCAGCACCCCGAGACAGGCGGTCACAGATACGCAGTATTTT. It translates to CASTPRQAVTDTQYF. V and J are TRBV6-5 and TRBJ2-3; TRBD1 might be the D (6 bases). The CDR3 loop spans 15 amino acids. CDR1 is MNHEY, CDR2 SVGAGI, per germline. Between the trimmed V and J ends, which lost 7 bases and 2 bases, there was a span of 16 bases.

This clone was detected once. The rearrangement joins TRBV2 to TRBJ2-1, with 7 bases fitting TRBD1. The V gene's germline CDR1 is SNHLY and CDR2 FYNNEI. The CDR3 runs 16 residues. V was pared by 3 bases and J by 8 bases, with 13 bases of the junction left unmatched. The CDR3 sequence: CASSDLRRGGSDEQFF. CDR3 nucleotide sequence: TGTGCCAGCAGTGATTTGCGGCGAGGGGGCAGCGATGAGCAGTTCTTC. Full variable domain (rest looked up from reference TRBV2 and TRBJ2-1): EPEVTQTPSHQVTQMGQEVILRCVPISNHLYFYWYRQILGQKVEFLVSFYNNEISEKSEIFDDQFSVERPDGSNFTLKIRSTKLEDSAMYFCASSDLRRGGSDEQFFGPGTRLTVL.

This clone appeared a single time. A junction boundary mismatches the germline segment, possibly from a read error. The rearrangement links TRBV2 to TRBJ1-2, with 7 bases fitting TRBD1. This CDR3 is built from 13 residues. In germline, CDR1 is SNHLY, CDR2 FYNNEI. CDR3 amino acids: CASTEDRSEEGSF. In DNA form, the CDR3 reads TGTGCCAGCACTGAGGACAGGTCCGAGGAAGGATCCTTC.

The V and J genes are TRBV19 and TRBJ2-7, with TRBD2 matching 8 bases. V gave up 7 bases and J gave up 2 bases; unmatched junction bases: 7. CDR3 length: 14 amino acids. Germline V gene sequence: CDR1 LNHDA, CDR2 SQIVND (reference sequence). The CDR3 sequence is CASTSGRETYEQYF. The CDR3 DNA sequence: TGTGCCAGTACCTCCGGGAGGGAGACCTACGAGCAGTACTTC.

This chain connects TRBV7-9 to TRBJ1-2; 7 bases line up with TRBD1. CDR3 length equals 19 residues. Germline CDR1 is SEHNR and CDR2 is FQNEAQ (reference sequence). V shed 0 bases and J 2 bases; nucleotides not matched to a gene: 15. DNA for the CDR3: TGTGCCAGCAGCTTAGCGCTAGGCCCCGATCAGGGGGTAAACTATGGCTACACCTTC. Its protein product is CASSLALGPDQGVNYGYTF.

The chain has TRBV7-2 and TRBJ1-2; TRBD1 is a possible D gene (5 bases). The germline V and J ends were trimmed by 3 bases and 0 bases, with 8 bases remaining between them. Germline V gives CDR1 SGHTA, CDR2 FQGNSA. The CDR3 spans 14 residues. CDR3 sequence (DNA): TGTGCCAGCAGCTTCGGGGGGGCTAACTATGGCTACACCTTC. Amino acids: CASSFGGANYGYTF. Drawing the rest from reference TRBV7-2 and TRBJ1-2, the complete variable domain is GAGVSQSPSNKVTEKGKDVELRCDPISGHTALYWYRQSLGQGLEFLIYFQGNSAPDKSGLPSDRFSAERTGGSVSTLTIQRTQQEDSAVYLCASSFGGANYGYTFGSGTRLTVV.

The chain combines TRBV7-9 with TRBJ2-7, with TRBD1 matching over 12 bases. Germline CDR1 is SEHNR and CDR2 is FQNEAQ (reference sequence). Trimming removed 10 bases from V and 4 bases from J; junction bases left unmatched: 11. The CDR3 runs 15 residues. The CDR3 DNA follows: TGTGCCACCCCATTACCGGGACAGGGGGCGTACGAGCAGTACTTC. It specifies CATPLPGQGAYEQYF.

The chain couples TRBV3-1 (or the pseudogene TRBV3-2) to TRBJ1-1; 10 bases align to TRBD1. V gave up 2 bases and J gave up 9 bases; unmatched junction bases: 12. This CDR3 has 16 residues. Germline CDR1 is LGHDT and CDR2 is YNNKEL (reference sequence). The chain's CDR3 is CASSQLWTGGDIKAFF. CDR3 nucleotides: TGTGCCAGCAGCCAACTTTGGACAGGGGGGGATATTAAAGCTTTCTTT.

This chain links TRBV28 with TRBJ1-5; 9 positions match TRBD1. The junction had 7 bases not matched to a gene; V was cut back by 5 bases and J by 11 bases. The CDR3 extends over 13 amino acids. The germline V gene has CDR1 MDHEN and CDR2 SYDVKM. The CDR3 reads CASSTQGAAAQHF. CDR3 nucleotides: TGTGCCAGCAGTACACAGGGGGCTGCAGCCCAGCATTTT.

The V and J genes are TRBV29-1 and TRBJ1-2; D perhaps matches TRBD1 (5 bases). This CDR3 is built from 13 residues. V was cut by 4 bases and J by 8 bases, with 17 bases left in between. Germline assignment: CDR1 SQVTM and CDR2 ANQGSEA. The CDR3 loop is CSVAPQGKRGYTF. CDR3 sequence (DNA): TGCAGCGTTGCTCCCCAGGGTAAGAGAGGCTACACCTTC. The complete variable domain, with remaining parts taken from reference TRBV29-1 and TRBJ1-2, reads SAVISQKPSRDICQRGTSLTIQCQVDSQVTMMFWYRQQPGQSLTLIATANQGSEATYESGFVIDKFPISRPNLTFSTLTVSNMSPEDSSIYLCSVAPQGKRGYTFGSGTRLTVV.

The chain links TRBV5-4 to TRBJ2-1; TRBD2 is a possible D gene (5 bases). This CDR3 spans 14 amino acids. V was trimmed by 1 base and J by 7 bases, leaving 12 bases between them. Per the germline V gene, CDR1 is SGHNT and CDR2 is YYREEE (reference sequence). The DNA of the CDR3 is TGTGCCAGCAGCTTGAGCGGACCCCGGAATGAGCAGTTCTTC. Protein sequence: CASSLSGPRNEQFF.

CDR3 amino acids: CASKGQGIPGELFF. DNA for the CDR3: TGTGCCAGCAAGGGACAGGGGATTCCCGGGGAGCTGTTTTTT. The chain joins TRBV28 to TRBJ2-2, with TRBD1 matching 10 bases. Losses at the gene ends were 7 bases for V and 6 bases for J; bases not matched to a gene: 5. The germline V gene has CDR1 MDHEN and CDR2 SYDVKM. The CDR3 spans 14 residues.

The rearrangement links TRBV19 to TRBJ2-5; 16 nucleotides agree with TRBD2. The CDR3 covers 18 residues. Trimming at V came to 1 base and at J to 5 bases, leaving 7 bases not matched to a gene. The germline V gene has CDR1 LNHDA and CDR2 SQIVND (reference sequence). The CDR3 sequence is CASSIGGTSGGGSETQYF. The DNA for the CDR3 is TGTGCCAGTAGTATAGGAGGGACTAGCGGGGGGGGCAGTGAGACCCAGTACTTC. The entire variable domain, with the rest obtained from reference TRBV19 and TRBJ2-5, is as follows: DGGITQSPKYLFRKEGQNVTLSCEQNLNHDAMYWYRQDPGQGLRLIYYSQIVNDFQKGDIAEGYSVSREKKESFPLTVTSAQKNPTAFYLCASSIGGTSGGGSETQYFGPGTRLLVL.

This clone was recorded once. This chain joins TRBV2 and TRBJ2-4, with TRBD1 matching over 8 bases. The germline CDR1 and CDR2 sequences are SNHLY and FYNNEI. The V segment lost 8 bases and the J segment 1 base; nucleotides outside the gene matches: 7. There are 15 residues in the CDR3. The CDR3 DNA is TGTGCCAGCGGACAGGGTGGAATCGCCAAAAACATTCAGTACTTC. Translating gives CASGQGGIAKNIQYF.

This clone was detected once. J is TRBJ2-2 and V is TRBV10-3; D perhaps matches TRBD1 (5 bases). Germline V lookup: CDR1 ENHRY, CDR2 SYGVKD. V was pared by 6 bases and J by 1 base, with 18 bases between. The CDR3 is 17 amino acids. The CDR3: CAISNLDSRGNTGELFF. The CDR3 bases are TGTGCCATCAGCAATTTAGACAGTAGAGGGAACACCGGGGAGCTGTTTTTT.

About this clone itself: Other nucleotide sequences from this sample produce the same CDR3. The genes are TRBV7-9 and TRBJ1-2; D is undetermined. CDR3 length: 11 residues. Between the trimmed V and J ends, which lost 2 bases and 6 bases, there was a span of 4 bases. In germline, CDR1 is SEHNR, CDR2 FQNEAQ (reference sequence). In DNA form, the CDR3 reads TGTGCCAGCAGCTTATTAGATGGCTACACCTTC. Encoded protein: CASSLLDGYTF.

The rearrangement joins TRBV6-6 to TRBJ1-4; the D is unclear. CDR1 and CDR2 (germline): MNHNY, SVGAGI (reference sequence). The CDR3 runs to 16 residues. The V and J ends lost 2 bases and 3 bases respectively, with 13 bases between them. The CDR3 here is CASSYEDFSANEKLFF. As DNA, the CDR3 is TGTGCCAGCAGTTACGAGGATTTCTCGGCTAATGAAAAACTGTTTTTT.

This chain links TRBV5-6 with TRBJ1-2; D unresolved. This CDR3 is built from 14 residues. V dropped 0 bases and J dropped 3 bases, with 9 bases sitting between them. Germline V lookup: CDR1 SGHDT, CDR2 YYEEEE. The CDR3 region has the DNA TGTGCCAGCAGCTTGGAAGTCCGGGACTATGGCTACACCTTC. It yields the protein CASSLEVRDYGYTF.

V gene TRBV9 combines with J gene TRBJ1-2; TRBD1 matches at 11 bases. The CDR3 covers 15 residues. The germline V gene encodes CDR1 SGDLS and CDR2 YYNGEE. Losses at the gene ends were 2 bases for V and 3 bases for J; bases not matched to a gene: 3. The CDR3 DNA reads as TGTGCCAGCAGCGTGAGGGACAGGGGGGACTATGGCTACACCTTC. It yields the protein CASSVRDRGDYGYTF.

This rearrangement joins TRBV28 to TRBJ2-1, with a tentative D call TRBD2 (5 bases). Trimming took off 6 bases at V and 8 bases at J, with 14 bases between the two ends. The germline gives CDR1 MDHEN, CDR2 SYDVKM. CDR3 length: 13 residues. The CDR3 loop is CASSFRHGDEQFF. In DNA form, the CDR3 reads TGTGCCAGCAGCTTCAGACACGGGGATGAGCAGTTCTTC.

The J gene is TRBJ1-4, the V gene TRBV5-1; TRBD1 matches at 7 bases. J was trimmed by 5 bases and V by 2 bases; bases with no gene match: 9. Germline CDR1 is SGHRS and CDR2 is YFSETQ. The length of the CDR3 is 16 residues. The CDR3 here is CASSFRQGGLNEKLFF. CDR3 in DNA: TGCGCCAGCAGCTTCCGACAGGGAGGCTTAAATGAAAAACTGTTTTTT. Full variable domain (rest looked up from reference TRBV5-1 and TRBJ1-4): KAGVTQTPRYLIKTRGQQVTLSCSPISGHRSVSWYQQTPGQGLQFLFEYFSETQRNKGNFPGRFSGRQFSNSRSEMNVSTLELGDSALYLCASSFRQGGLNEKLFFGSGTQLSVL.

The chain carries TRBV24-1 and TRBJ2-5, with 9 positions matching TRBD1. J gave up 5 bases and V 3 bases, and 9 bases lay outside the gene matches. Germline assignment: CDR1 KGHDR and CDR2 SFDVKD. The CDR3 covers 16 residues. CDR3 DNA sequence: TGTGCCACCAGTGATACCTCGGGACAGGGTTTCGAGACCCAGTACTTC. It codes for CATSDTSGQGFETQYF.

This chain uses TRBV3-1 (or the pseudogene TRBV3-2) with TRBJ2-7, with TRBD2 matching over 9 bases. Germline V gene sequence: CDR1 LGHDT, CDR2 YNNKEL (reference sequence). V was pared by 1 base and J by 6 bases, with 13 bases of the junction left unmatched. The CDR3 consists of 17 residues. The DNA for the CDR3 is TGTGCCAGCAGCCAAGGATCTGGTTGGCTAGCGGGGCTCGAGCAGTACTTC. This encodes CASSQGSGWLAGLEQYF.

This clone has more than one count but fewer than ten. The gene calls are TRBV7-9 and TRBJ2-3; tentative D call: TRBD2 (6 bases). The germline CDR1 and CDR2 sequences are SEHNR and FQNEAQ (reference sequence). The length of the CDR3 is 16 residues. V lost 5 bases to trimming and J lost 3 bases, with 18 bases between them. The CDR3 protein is CASSPGGARITDTQYF. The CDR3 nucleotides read TGTGCCAGCAGCCCCGGAGGGGCTAGAATAACAGATACGCAGTATTTT.

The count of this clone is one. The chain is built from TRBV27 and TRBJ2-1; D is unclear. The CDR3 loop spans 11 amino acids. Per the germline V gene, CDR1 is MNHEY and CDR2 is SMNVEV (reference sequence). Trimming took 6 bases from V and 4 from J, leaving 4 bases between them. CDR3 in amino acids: CASSKYNEQFF. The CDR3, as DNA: TGTGCCAGCAGCAAATACAATGAGCAGTTCTTC.